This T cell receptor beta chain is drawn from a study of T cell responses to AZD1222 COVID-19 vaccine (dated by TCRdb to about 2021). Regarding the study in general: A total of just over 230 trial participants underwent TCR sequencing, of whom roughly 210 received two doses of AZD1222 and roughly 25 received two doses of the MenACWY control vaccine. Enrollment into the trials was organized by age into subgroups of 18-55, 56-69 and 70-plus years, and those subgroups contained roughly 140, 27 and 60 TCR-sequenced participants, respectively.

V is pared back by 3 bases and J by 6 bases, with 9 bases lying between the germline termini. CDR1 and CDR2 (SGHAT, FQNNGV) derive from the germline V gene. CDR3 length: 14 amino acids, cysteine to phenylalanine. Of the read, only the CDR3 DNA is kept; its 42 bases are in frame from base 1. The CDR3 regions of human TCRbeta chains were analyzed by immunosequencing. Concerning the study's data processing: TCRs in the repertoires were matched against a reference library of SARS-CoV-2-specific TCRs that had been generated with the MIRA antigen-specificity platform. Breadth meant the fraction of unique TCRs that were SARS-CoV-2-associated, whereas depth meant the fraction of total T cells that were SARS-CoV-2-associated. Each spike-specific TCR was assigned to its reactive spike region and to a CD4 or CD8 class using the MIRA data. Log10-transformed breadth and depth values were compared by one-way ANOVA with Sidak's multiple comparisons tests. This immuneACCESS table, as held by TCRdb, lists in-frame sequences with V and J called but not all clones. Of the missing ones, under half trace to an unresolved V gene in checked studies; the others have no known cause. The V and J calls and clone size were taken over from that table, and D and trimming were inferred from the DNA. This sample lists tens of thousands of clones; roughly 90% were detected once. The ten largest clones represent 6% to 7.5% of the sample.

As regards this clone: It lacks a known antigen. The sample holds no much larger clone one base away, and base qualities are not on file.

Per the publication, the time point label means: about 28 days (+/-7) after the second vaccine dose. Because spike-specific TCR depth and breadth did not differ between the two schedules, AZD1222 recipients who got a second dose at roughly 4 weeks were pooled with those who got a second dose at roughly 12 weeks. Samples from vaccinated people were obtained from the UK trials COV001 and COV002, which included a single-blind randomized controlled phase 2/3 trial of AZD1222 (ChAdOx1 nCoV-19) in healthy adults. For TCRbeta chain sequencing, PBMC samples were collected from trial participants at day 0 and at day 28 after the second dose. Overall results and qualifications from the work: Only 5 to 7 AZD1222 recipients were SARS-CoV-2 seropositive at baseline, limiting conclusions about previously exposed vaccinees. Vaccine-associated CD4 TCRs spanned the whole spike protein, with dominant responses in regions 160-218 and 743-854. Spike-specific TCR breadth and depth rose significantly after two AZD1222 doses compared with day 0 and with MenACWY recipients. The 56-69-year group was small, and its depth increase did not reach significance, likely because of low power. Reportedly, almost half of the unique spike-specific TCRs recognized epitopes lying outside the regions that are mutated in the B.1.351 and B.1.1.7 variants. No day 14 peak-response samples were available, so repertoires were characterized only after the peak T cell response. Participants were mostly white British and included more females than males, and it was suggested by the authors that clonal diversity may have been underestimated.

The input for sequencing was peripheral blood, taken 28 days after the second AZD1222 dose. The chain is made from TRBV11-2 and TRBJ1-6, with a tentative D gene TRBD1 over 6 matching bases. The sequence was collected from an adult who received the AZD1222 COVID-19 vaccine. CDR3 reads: CASSFQGFNSPLHF. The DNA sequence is TGTGCCAGCAGCTTTCAGGGGTTTAATTCACCCCTCCACTTT.